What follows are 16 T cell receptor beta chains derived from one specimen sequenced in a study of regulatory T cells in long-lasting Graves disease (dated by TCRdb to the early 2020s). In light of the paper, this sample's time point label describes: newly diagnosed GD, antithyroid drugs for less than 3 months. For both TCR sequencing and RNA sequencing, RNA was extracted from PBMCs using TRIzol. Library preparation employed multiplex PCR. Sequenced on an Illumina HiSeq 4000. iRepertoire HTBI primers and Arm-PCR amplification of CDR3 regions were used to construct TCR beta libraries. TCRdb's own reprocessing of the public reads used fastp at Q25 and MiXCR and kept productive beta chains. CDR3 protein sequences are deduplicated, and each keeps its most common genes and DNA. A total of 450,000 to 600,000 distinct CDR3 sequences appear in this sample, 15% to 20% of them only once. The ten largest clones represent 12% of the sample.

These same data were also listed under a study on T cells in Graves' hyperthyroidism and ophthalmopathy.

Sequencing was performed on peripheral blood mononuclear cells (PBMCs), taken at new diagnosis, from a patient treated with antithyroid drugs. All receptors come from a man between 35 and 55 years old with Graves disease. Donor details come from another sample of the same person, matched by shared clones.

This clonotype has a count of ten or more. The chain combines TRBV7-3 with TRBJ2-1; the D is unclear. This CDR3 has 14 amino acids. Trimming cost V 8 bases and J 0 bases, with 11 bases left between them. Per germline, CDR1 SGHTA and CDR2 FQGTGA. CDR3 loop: CASSTVGSYNEQFF. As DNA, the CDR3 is TGTGCCAGCTCAACAGTGGGCTCCTACAATGAGCAGTTCTTC.

The CDR3 DNA reads as TGTGCCAGCAGCCCTATGAGGGGGACTTCCTACGAGCAGTACTTC. Translating gives CASSPMRGTSYEQYF. The J gene is TRBJ2-7, the V gene TRBV16; D may correspond to TRBD1 or TRBD2 (6 bases each). Germline CDR1 is KGHSY and CDR2 is FQNENV. V was trimmed by 4 bases and J by 1 base, leaving 14 bases between them. This CDR3 comprises 15 residues.

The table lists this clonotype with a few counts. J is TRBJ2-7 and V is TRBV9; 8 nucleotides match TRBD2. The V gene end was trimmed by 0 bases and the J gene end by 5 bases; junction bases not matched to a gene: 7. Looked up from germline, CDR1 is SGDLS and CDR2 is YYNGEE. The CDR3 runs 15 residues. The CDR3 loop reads CASSVGPGGPDEQYF. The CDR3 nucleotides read TGTGCCAGCAGCGTAGGACCGGGAGGGCCCGACGAGCAGTACTTC.

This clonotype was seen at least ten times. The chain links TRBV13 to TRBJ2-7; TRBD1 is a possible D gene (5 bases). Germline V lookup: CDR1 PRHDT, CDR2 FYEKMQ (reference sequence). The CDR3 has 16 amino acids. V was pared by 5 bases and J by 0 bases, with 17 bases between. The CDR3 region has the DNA TGTGCCAGCAGCACCCGGACATTGGGCAGCTCCTACGAGCAGTACTTC. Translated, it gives CASSTRTLGSSYEQYF.

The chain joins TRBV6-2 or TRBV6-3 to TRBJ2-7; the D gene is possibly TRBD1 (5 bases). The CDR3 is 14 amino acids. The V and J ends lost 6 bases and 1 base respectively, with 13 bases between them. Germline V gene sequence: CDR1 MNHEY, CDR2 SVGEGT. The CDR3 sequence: CASRSGPPSYEQYF. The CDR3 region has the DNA TGTGCCAGCAGGTCAGGGCCCCCGTCCTACGAGCAGTACTTC.

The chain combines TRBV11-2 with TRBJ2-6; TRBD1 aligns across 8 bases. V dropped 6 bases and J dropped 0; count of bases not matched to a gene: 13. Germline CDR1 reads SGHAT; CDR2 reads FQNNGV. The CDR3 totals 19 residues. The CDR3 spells CASRRNQGAGLSGANVLTF. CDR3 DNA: TGTGCCAGCAGGCGGAACCAGGGGGCAGGTCTCTCTGGGGCCAACGTCCTGACTTTC. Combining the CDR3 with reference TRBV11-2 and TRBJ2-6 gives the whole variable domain EAGVAQSPRYKIIEKRQSVAFWCNPISGHATLYWYQQILGQGPKLLIQFQNNGVVDDSQLPKDRFSAERLKGVDSTLKIQPAKLEDSAVYLCASRRNQGAGLSGANVLTFGAGSRLTVL.

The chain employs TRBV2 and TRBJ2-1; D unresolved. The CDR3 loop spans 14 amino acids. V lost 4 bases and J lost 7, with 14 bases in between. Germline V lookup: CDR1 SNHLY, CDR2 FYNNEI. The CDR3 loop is CASSGTSLGNEQFF. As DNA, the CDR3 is TGTGCCAGCAGTGGTACCTCCCTTGGGAATGAGCAGTTCTTC.

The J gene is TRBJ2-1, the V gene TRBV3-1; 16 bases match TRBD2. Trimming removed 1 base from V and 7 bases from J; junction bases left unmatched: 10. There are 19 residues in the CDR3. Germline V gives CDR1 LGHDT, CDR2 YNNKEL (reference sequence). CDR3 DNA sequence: TGTGCCAGCAGCCAAGGACCCGGGACTAGCGGGAGGGCCTCGAATGAGCAGTTCTTC. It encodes CASSQGPGTSGRASNEQFF.

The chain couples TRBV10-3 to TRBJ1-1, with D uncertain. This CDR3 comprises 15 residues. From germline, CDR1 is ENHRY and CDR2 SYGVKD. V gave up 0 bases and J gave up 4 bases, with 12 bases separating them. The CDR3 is CAISESTGRSTEAFF. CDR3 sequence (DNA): TGTGCCATCAGTGAGTCCACCGGCAGGAGCACTGAAGCTTTCTTT.

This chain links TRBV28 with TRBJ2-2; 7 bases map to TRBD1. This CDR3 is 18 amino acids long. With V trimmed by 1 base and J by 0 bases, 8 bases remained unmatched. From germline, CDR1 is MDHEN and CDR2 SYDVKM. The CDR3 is CASSLYPGQKSNTGELFF. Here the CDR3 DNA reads TGTGCCAGCAGTTTATACCCGGGACAGAAATCGAACACCGGGGAGCTGTTTTTT.

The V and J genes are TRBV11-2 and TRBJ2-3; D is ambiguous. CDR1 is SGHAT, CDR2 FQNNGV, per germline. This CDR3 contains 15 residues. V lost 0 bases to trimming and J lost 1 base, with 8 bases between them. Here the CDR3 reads CASSLEPRGTDTQYF. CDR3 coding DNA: TGTGCCAGCAGCTTAGAGCCGCGTGGCACAGATACGCAGTATTTT.

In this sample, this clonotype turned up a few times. The CDR3 sequence is CSVEVGRNYGYTF. The CDR3 bases are TGCAGCGTTGAAGTCGGGCGCAACTATGGCTACACCTTC. V is TRBV29-1 and J is TRBJ1-2, with no clear D. The CDR3 has 13 residues. Trimming pared 1 base from V and 2 bases from J, leaving 8 bases between. From germline, CDR1 is SQVTM and CDR2 ANQGSEA.

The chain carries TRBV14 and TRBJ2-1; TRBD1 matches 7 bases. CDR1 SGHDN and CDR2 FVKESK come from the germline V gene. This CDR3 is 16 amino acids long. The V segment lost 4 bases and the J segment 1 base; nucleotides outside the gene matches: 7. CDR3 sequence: CASSLPRGLSYNEQFF. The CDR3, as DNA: TGTGCCAGCAGCCTCCCTAGGGGGCTTTCCTACAATGAGCAGTTCTTC.

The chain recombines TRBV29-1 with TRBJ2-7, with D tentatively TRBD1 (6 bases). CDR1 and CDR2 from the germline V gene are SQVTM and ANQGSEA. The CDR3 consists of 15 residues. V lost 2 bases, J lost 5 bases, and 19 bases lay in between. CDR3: CSVEILLGTSNEQYF. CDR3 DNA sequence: TGCAGCGTTGAAATCCTATTGGGGACATCGAACGAGCAGTACTTC.

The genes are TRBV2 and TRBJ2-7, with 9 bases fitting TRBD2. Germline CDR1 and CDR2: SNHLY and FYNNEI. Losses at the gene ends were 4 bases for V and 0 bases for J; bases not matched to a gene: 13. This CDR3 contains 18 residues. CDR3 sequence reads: CASSAVGSSGRNSYEQYF. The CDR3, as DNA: TGTGCCAGCAGTGCGGTCGGATCAAGCGGGAGGAACTCCTACGAGCAGTACTTC. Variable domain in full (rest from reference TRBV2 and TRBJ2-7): EPEVTQTPSHQVTQMGQEVILRCVPISNHLYFYWYRQILGQKVEFLVSFYNNEISEKSEIFDDQFSVERPDGSNFTLKIRSTKLEDSAMYFCASSAVGSSGRNSYEQYFGPGTRLTVT.

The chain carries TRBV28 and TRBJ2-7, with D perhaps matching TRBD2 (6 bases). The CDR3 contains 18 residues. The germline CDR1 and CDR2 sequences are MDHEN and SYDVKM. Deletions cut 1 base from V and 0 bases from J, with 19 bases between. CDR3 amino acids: CASSLSGRRRVSSYEQYF. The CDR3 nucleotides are TGTGCCAGCAGTTTATCCGGGCGCCGGAGGGTGAGCTCCTACGAGCAGTACTTC.